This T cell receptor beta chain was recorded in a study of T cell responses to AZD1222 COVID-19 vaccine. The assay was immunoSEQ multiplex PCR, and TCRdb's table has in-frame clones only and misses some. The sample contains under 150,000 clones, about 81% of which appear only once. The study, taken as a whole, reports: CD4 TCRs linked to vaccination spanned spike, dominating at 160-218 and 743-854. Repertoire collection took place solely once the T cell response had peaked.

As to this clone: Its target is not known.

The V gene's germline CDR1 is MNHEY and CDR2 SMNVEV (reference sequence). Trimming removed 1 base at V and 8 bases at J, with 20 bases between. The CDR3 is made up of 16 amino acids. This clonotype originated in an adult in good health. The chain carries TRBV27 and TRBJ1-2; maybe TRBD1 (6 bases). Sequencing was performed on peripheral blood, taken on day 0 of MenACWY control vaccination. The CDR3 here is CASSLYRPAGAHGYTF. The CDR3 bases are TGTGCCAGCAGTTTATATAGGCCAGCAGGGGCGCACGGCTACACCTTC.